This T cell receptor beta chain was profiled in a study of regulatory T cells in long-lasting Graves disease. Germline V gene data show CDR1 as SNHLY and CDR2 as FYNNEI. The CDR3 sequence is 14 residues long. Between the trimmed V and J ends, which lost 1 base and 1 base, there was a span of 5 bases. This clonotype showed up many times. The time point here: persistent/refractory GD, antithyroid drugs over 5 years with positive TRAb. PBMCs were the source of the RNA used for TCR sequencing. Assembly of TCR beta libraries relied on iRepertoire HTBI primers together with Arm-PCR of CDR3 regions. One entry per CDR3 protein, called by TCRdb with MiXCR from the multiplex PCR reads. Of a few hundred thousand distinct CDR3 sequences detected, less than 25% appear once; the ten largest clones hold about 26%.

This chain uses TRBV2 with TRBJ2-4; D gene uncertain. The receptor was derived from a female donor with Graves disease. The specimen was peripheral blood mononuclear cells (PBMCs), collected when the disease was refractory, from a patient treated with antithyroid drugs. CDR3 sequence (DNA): TGTGCCAGCAGTGAAGTGGGGGCCAAAAACATTCAGTACTTC. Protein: CASSEVGAKNIQYF.